Below, 17 T cell receptor beta chains from the same sample are listed, as sequenced in a study of T cells in Graves' hyperthyroidism and ophthalmopathy. TCR beta CDR3 region amplification was performed from RNA transcripts. An initial round of RT-PCR targeting the TCR CDR3 relied on the HTBI primer set. From the multiplex PCR reads, TCRdb called clonotypes with MiXCR, one entry per CDR3 protein. The profile covers about 620,000 distinct CDR3 sequences, with roughly 17% appearing a single time and about 3.8% taken by the ten largest. The sequenced sample was blood. Receptors originate from a woman younger than 45 with Graves' hyperthyroidism.

The sample holds a few counts of this clonotype. The chain is built from TRBV7-2 and TRBJ1-2, with D perhaps matching TRBD1 (6 bases). The CDR3 is 15 residues long. CDR1 is SGHTA, CDR2 FQGNSA, per germline. Trimming cost V 5 bases and J 8 bases, with 21 bases left between them. The CDR3 DNA reads TGTGCCAGCAGCCTCACTAACAGGGAGAGGAGCGGCTACACCTTC. It encodes CASSLTNRERSGYTF. The variable domain in full, with the rest retrieved from reference TRBV7-2 and TRBJ1-2, is GAGVSQSPSNKVTEKGKDVELRCDPISGHTALYWYRQSLGQGLEFLIYFQGNSAPDKSGLPSDRFSAERTGGSVSTLTIQRTQQEDSAVYLCASSLTNRERSGYTFGSGTRLTVV.

This clonotype was counted a single time. The V and J genes are TRBV2 and TRBJ2-7, with a tentative D call TRBD1 (5 bases). The CDR3 has 15 residues. V lost 2 bases and J lost 4, with 15 bases in between. Germline V gene data show CDR1 as SNHLY and CDR2 as FYNNEI. The CDR3 DNA follows: TGTGCCAGCAGTGAAAGGCAGGGTGGAAAGTACGAGCAGTACTTC. Protein product: CASSERQGGKYEQYF.

This clonotype has ten or more counts. The rearrangement joins TRBV6-1 to TRBJ1-5; D is unclear. Germline CDR1 is MNHNS and CDR2 is SASEGT. CDR3 length equals 20 residues. Trimming removed 6 bases at V and 0 bases at J, with 27 bases between. The CDR3 nucleotides are TGTGCCAGCAGCAGTTACCCCGCCCTTCGCGGGGAGGCTAGCAATCAGCCCCAGCATTTT. Residues: CASSSYPALRGEASNQPQHF.

The V and J genes are TRBV10-3 and TRBJ2-7, with a weak D call TRBD1 (6 bases). The V gene's germline CDR1 is ENHRY and CDR2 SYGVKD. The V and J ends lost 7 bases and 0 bases respectively, with 10 bases between them. The CDR3 loop spans 13 amino acids. Here the CDR3 reads CAIMRDTSYEQYF. The CDR3 bases are TGTGCCATCATGAGGGACACCTCCTACGAGCAGTACTTC.

The CDR3: CASSQDLEGEQYF. DNA of the CDR3: TGTGCCAGCAGCCAAGATCTGGAGGGCGAGCAGTACTTC. The chain couples TRBV4-2 to TRBJ2-7; weak D call: TRBD2 (6 bases). The V end was cut by 0 bases, the J end by 6 bases, with 9 bases between. In germline, CDR1 is LGHNA, CDR2 YNFKEQ. The CDR3 length is 13 residues.

This clonotype was seen more than once but under ten times. The chain is built from TRBV20-1 and TRBJ2-5; TRBD2 aligns across 13 bases. The germline V gene has CDR1 DFQATT and CDR2 SNEGSKA (reference sequence). This CDR3 comprises 13 residues. V was clipped by 8 bases and J by 4 bases; unmatched bases: 4. CDR3 sequence: CSTGLAGRETQYF. CDR3 nucleotide sequence: TGCAGTACGGGACTAGCGGGACGAGAGACCCAGTACTTC.

In its sample, this clonotype was seen a few times. The chain recombines TRBV7-2 with TRBJ1-2; 9 nucleotides line up with TRBD1. The germline V gene encodes CDR1 SGHTA and CDR2 FQGNSA. The CDR3 totals 14 residues. V was clipped by 4 bases and J by 4 bases; unmatched bases: 4. The CDR3 DNA follows: TGTGCCAGCAGCTCCACAGGGGGCCCCTATGGCTACACCTTC. This translates into CASSSTGGPYGYTF.

This rearrangement joins TRBV19 to TRBJ1-2; TRBD1 might be the D (5 bases). Deletions cut 7 bases from V and 4 bases from J, with 10 bases between. Germline V gene sequence: CDR1 LNHDA, CDR2 SQIVND (reference sequence). The CDR3 contains 12 residues. The CDR3 loop reads CASIGGAYGYTF. CDR3 DNA: TGTGCCAGTATAGGCGGGGCCTATGGCTACACCTTC.

This clonotype was recorded a few times. This chain connects TRBV18 to TRBJ1-2, with D possibly matching TRBD1 (5 bases). Germline V gene lookup returns CDR1 KGHSH and CDR2 LQKENI. The germline V and J ends were trimmed by 6 bases and 3 bases, with 23 bases remaining between them. The CDR3 has 17 amino acids. The CDR3 DNA reads TGTGCCAGCTCCCATCGCGACAGCTTACGAGAGGACTATGGCTACACCTTC. Amino acids: CASSHRDSLREDYGYTF.

The V and J genes are TRBV7-2 and TRBJ1-1; TRBD1 matches at 7 bases. The V gene's germline CDR1 is SGHTA and CDR2 FQGNSA. The V gene end was trimmed by 5 bases and the J gene end by 0 bases; junction bases not matched to a gene: 6. The CDR3 sequence is 15 residues long. The CDR3 loop reads CASSQGQYMNTEAFF. CDR3 DNA: TGTGCCAGCAGCCAGGGACAGTACATGAACACTGAAGCTTTCTTT.

This clonotype was counted only a few times. DNA of the CDR3: TGTGCCAGCAGCCCCCCGTCAGGGATAGTAGGGGATGAGCAGTTCTTC. Protein: CASSPPSGIVGDEQFF. The chain links TRBV13 to TRBJ2-1, with D perhaps matching TRBD1 (5 bases). V was clipped by 5 bases and J by 8 bases, with 22 bases between them. The CDR3 sequence is 16 residues long. Germline CDR1 and CDR2: PRHDT and FYEKMQ (reference sequence).

This clonotype appeared many times. CDR3 nucleotide sequence: TGTGCCAGCAGCTCCCTGGGTAGCGGGAGAGACGGCAATGAGCAGTTCTTC. It codes for CASSSLGSGRDGNEQFF. The chain carries TRBV7-3 and TRBJ2-1, with 9 bases identical to TRBD2. The CDR3 runs 17 residues. The germline V gene encodes CDR1 SGHTA and CDR2 FQGTGA. J gave up 6 bases and V 4 bases, and 13 bases lay outside the gene matches.

This clonotype showed up just a few times. The J gene is TRBJ2-2, the V gene TRBV20-1, with TRBD1 matching 7 bases. The CDR3 is 13 residues long. Germline loops: CDR1 DFQATT, CDR2 SNEGSKA (reference sequence). Losses at the gene ends were 3 bases for V and 6 bases for J; bases not matched to a gene: 4. The CDR3 region is CSARTTGAGELFF. CDR3 DNA sequence: TGCAGTGCTAGGACAACAGGGGCCGGGGAGCTGTTTTTT.

This clonotype has only a few counts. The rearrangement links TRBV9 to TRBJ2-5; TRBD2 matches 12 bases. The CDR3 extends over 15 amino acids. V trimming: 2 bases; J trimming: 5 bases; junction bases outside the gene matches: 4. Germline V CDR1 and CDR2: SGDLS, YYNGEE. The CDR3 region is CASSVLAGGVETQYF. The CDR3 DNA sequence: TGTGCCAGCAGCGTTCTAGCGGGAGGGGTTGAGACCCAGTACTTC.

The CDR3 protein is CASSQDLPESSPLHF. CDR3 coding DNA: TGTGCCAGCAGCCAAGATTTGCCCGAGAGTTCACCCCTCCACTTT. The chain uses TRBV14 and TRBJ1-6; no firm D call. V lost 0 bases, J lost 9 bases, and 12 bases lay in between. CDR3 length: 15 amino acids. CDR1 and CDR2 from the germline V gene are SGHDN and FVKESK.

This clonotype showed up many times. V and J are TRBV30 and TRBJ1-1, with D perhaps TRBD1 (6 bases). There are 15 residues in the CDR3. V shed 3 bases and J shed 2 bases, with 16 bases lying between them. Per the germline V gene, CDR1 is GTSNPN and CDR2 is SVGIG (reference sequence). The CDR3 region is CAWRSLQGTNTEAFF. The CDR3, as DNA: TGTGCCTGGAGATCCCTACAGGGCACTAACACTGAAGCTTTCTTT.

This clonotype was counted many times. V usage is TRBV20-1 and J usage is TRBJ2-3, with 9 positions matching TRBD2. The CDR3 is 17 amino acids. Unmatched junction bases numbered 7, after V lost 0 bases and J lost 0 bases. The germline V gene encodes CDR1 DFQATT and CDR2 SNEGSKA (reference sequence). CDR3: CSARDRRLAESTDTQYF. The CDR3 region has the DNA TGCAGTGCTAGAGATCGACGACTAGCGGAGAGCACAGATACGCAGTATTTT.